This T cell receptor beta chain was documented in a study of CD8+ T cells in alopecia areata. General observations from the study: Tofacitinib significantly decreased scalp clonality and expanded CD8+ clones among top 100.

In each case, RNA was isolated and then reverse transcribed into cDNA as the sequencing template. The protocol was immunoSEQ multiplex PCR, while the TCRdb copy is restricted to in-frame clones and leaves out a portion. This sample has nearly 110,000 clones, with over 80% found just once. Stated treatment: oral pan-JAK inhibitor, 5-10 mg twice daily. CDR1 is MNHEY, CDR2 SVGAGI, per germline. The CDR3 totals 15 residues. The V end was cut by 6 bases, the J end by 1 base, with 15 bases between. As regards this clone: Antigen unknown.

The chain is built from TRBV6-5 and TRBJ2-5; TRBD1 is a possible D gene (6 bases). The origin of this receptor is a human donor with alopecia areata. The specimen comprised CD8+ T cells sorted from blood, sampled at week 24, from a patient treated with tofacitinib. The CDR3 loop reads CASSRSEGGQETQYF. DNA for the CDR3: TGTGCCAGCAGCCGATCCGAAGGGGGCCAAGAGACCCAGTACTTC.